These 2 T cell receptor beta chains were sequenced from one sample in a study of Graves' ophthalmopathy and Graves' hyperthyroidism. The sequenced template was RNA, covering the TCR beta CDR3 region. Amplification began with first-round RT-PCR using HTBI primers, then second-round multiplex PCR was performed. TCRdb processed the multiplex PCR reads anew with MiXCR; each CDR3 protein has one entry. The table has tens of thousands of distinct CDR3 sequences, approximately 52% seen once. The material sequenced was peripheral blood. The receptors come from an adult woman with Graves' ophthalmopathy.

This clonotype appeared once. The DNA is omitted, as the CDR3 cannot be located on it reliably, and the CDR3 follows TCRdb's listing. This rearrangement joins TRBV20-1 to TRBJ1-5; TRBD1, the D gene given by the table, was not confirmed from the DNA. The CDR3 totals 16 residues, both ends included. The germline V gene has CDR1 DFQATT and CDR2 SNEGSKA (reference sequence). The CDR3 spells CSASQGSFLWTRHQHF.

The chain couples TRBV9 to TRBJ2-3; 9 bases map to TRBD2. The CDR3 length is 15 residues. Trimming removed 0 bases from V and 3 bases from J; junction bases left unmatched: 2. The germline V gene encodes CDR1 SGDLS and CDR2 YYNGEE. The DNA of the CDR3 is TGTGCCAGCAGCGTAGACACTAGCGGGACAGATACGCAGTATTTT. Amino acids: CASSVDTSGTDTQYF.